This T cell receptor (beta chain) was recorded in a study of long-term antiretroviral therapy in people with HIV (dated 2022 in TCRdb). Concerning the study at large: Collection of the earliest samples took place about a decade ahead of the 2015 WHO recommendation for immediate ART, at a time when ART was typically delayed until CD4 counts fell. Among the 30 or so participants with HIV, more than ten were female. The cohort contributed roughly 200 cryopreserved PBMC samples from 25 to 35 adults with confirmed HIV infection, collected serially over a mean of around 6 years (range 1-12). This retrospective serial study examined whether starting ART and sustained HIV suppression were associated with changes in the composition and diversity of the TRB repertoire in peripheral blood. Test extractions of a monoclonal T-cell line alongside 33 polyclonal samples showed no cross-contamination during QIAcube processing.

As to this clone: What antigen it recognizes has not been identified. No much larger clone is present one base from it, and per-base qualities are unavailable.

Study-wide findings and limitations: The samples span the years 2004 to 2017, and the ART regimens used may be less effective than current regimens. The repertoire was dominated across all time points by expanded TRB clones identified before ART initiation, although this dominance was seen to fluctuate and to decrease in many PLHIV after ART. ART initiation was associated with a significant increase in TRB diversity, but diversity stayed significantly below transplant donor controls even after long-term ART. HIV repertoires had narrower CDR3 length ranges than controls, and the network structure suggested an antigen-experienced repertoire that shifted only slightly toward naive after ART. Inferences about post-ART repertoire changes were limited because no data were available on ART adherence, viral resistance or therapy changes. Limited PBMC availability meant only the TCR beta chain was sequenced, without alpha chain pairing. Unsorted PBMC were profiled instead of sorted CD4+ and CD8+ T cells because pre-ART samples had limited cell numbers.

Sequencing of the TRB variable region was done with the immunoSEQ hsTCRB v3.0 assay at survey level resolution. The targeted TRB sequencing depth was roughly 40,000-55,000 T-cell genomes per sample. TRB libraries were pooled and sequenced on an Illumina MiSeq using a v3 150-cycle kit. The original pipeline was this. Repertoire analysis was run in R within a reproducible Nextflow workflow that covered QC, data transformation and analysis. Custom analyses were implemented in LymphoSeq2, an R package for AIRR-Seq data exploration. After excluding a few samples that yielded fewer than 5000 total TRB sequences, 150 to 200 HIV repertoires remained for analysis. Among the 188 retained HIV repertoires, approximately 57 were collected before ART initiation and 120 to 140 were collected after ART initiation. Each repertoire was downsampled to 5000 TRB nucleotide sequences, and summary statistics were averaged across 100 downsampling iterations. Only TRB sequences with CDR3 regions of at least seven amino acids were retained for analysis. Diversity was assessed using a clonality score derived from Shannon entropy and using the Gini coefficient. Repertoire networks linked the top 5000 CDR3 amino acid sequences whenever two sequences differed by an edit distance of one. GLIPH2 predicted antigen specificity groups and MHC restriction for TRB CDR3 amino acid sequences. To flag known associations with CMV, EBV, HIV or tissue antigens, CDR3 amino acid sequences were compared against VDJdb and McPAS-TCR. Pre-ART, post-ART and control groups were compared with Wilcoxon signed-rank tests and Holm-Bonferroni correction. The source is immuneACCESS, and TCRdb retained only in-frame sequences with V and J called. Part of the clones is not carried over; for the studies checked, unresolved V genes explain less than half of this, and the remainder is unexplained. V and J calls and clone size follow that table, whereas D and trimming were derived from the DNA. This sample has more than 35,000 clones in its table, and around nine tenths of those were observed once. The top ten hold 3% to 5% of the sample.

Participants were included only if at least one PBMC sample before ART initiation and at least two post-ART samples were available. All participants with HIV were treated in the United States of America. Cryopreserved samples of about 1-10 million PBMC were thawed and washed before DNA extraction. At the time of the earliest PBMC sample, participants with HIV were aged between roughly 20 and 55 years. PBMC samples from each participant spanned 1-4 timepoints before ART initiation and 2-8 timepoints after ART initiation, with a median of 7 samples. For every participant, serial HIV viral load, CD4+ T-cell count, ART history and demographic data were obtained. A Qiagen kit on a QIAcube was used to extract genomic DNA from unsorted PBMC, with samples processed in batches of 12. The material was unsorted PBMCs, obtained just before starting antiretroviral therapy. This receptor was obtained from a woman between 18 and 29 years old with HIV.

The nucleotide sequence is given as TGTGCCAGCAGCGGCGGGACACCTATTCAAGAGACCCAGTACTTC. It is translated as CASSGGTPIQETQYF. This sequence uses TRBV5-6 and TRBJ2-5; the D gene may be TRBD1 or TRBD2, since each aligns over 6 bases. V drops 4 bases and J drops 2 bases, leaving 15 bases in between. The germline V gene specifies SGHDT as CDR1 and YYEEEE as CDR2. Spanning cysteine to phenylalanine, the CDR3 consists of 15 amino acids. The retained sequence is limited to the CDR3, 45 bases, with the frame set at the first base.